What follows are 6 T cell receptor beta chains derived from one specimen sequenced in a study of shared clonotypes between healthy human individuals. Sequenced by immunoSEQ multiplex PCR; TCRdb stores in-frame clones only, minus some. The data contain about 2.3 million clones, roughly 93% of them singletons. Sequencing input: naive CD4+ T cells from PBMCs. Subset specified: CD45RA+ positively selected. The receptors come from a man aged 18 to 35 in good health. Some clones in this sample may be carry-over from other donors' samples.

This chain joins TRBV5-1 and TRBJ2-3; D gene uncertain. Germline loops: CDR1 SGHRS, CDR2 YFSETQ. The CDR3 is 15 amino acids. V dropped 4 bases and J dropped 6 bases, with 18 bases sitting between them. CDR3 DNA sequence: TGCGCCAGCAGCCTTGAATTGTACGGAACCGATACGCAGTATTTT. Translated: CASSLELYGTDTQYF.

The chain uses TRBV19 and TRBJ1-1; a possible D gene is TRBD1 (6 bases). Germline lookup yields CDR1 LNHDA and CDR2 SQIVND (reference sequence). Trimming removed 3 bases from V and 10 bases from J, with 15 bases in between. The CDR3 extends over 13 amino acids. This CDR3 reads CASSIGRGRLAFF. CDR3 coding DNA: TGTGCCAGTAGTATCGGCCGGGGGCGGTTAGCTTTCTTT.

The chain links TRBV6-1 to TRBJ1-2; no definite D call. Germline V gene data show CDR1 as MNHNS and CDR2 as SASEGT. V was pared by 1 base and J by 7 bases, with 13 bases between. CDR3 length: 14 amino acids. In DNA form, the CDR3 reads TGTGCCAGCAGTGAAGGGAGACGGGCGGCTGGCTACACCTTC. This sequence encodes CASSEGRRAAGYTF.

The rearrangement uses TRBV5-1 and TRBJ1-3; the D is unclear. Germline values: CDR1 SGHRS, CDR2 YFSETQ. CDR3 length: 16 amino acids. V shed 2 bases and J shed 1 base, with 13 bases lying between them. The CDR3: CASSFYGDGSGNTIYF. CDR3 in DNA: TGCGCCAGCAGCTTCTATGGTGACGGGTCTGGAAACACCATATATTTT.

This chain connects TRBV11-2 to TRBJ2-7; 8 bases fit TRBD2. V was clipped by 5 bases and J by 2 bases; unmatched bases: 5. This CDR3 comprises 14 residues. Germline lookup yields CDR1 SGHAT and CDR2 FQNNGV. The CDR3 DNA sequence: TGTGCCAGCAGCACCACTAGCGGCCCCTACGAGCAGTACTTC. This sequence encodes CASSTTSGPYEQYF.

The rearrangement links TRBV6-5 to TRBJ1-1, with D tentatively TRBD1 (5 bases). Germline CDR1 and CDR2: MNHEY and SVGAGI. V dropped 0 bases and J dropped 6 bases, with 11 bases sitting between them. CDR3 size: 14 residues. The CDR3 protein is CASSYSAGWAEAFF. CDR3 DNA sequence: TGTGCCAGCAGTTACTCGGCAGGGTGGGCTGAAGCTTTCTTT.